These T cell receptor beta chains were read from a single sample in a study of cytomegalovirus exposure and HLA in healthy donors. The assay was immunoSEQ multiplex PCR, and TCRdb's table has in-frame clones only and misses some. This table holds 90,000 to 120,000 clones, roughly 80% found once. The sample was PBMCs. The receptors were sampled from a man aged 30 to 39 in good health and CMV-seronegative. Both conserved end residues are part of each CDR3. A D gene is named only where the DNA matches it firmly. The size field is filled for only some rows; it gives once, few, many or a size class.

.,TRBJ1-6,.,TRBV5-4,TGTGCCAGCAGCTTTGGGGCGGGACTAAATTCACCCCTCCACTTT,CASSFGAGLNSPLHF
.,TRBJ2-1,.,TRBV19,TGTGCCAGTAGTACCATTGGGGGCCCCTTCTACAATGAGCAGTTCTTC,CASSTIGGPFYNEQFF
.,TRBJ2-4,.,TRBV2,TGTGCCAGCAGTGAAGGGGGGGACAAAAACATTCAGTACTTC,CASSEGGDKNIQYF
TRBD1,TRBJ1-2,once,TRBV6-1,TGTGCCAGCAGCCGTGTGAGAGGGGGCGGCGCGAGCTACACCTTC,CASSRVRGGGASYTF
TRBD2,TRBJ2-1,.,TRBV5-4,TGTGCCAGCAGGGCTACTAGCGCGAGCTACAATGAGCAGTTCTTC,CASRATSASYNEQFF
.,TRBJ2-7,.,TRBV27,TGTGCCAGCAGCTACCGACAGTCCTACGAGCAGTACTTC,CASSYRQSYEQYF
.,TRBJ1-6,.,TRBV28,TGTGCCAGCAGTTGGCGGCAGGGGCCCTCGCTTTACCGGCTAAATTCACCCCTCCACTTT,CASSWRQGPSLYRLNSPLHF
.,TRBJ1-6,.,TRBV5-8,TGTGCCAGCAGCAACCGGGACACAATGAATTCACCCCTCCACTTT,CASSNRDTMNSPLHF
.,TRBJ1-4,once,TRBV7-8,TGTGCCAGCAGCCTAGTACATAACGAAAAACTGTTTTTT,CASSLVHNEKLFF
.,TRBJ2-7,once,TRBV28,TGTGCCAGCGCCCTACCCGGGGAAAACTACGAGCAGTACTTC,CASALPGENYEQYF
.,TRBJ2-1,.,TRBV2,TGTGCCAGCAGTGAGTGGCCCGAGCAGTTCTTC,CASSEWPEQFF
.,TRBJ1-1,.,TRBV10-3,TGTGCCATCAGCGGAGGGGCGAACACTGAAGCTTTCTTT,CAISGGANTEAFF
TRBD1,TRBJ1-2,.,TRBV20-1,TGCAGTGGGGGGGGACAGGGCTTCTTC,CSGGGQGFF
TRBD1,TRBJ1-1,once,TRBV19,TGTGCCAGTTCGGAACAGGGGAGGAGCACTGAAGCTTTCTTT,CASSEQGRSTEAFF
.,TRBJ1-2,once,TRBV5-6,TGTGCCAGCAGCTTGATGGGGCACTATGGCTACACCTTC,CASSLMGHYGYTF
.,TRBJ2-1,.,TRBV7-9,TGTGCCAGCACCCCAATCCCAAACAATGAGCAGTTCTTC,CASTPIPNNEQFF
TRBD1,TRBJ1-6,.,TRBV5-6,TGTGCCAGCAGCTGGGGGACAGTTAATTCACCCCTCCACTTT,CASSWGTVNSPLHF
TRBD2,TRBJ2-7,.,TRBV28,TGTGCCAGCAGTAGATCAAGCGGGGGAGACTTCCTCTACGAGCAGTACTTC,CASSRSSGGDFLYEQYF
.,TRBJ2-2,.,TRBV9,TGTGCCAGCAGCGTATGGGGCCCCGACACCGGGGAGCTGTTTTTT,CASSVWGPDTGELFF
TRBD1,TRBJ2-5,.,TRBV28,TGTGCCAGCAGTCAGGCCTCCGGCCCGGGACAGACTTGGGTGGAGACCCAGTACTTC,CASSQASGPGQTWVETQYF
.,TRBJ2-3,.,TRBV19,TGTGCCACCTCGGGTGGCACAGATACGCAGTATTTT,CATSGGTDTQYF
.,TRBJ2-7,.,TRBV4-1,TGCGCCAGCAGCCAAGTAACTACCTACGAGCAGTACTTC,CASSQVTTYEQYF
.,TRBJ1-1,.,TRBV6-1,TGTGCCAGCAGTGCCCAGAAGGGGCTTGGGCTTCTCATGAACACTGAAGCTTTCTTT,CASSAQKGLGLLMNTEAFF
TRBD2,TRBJ2-7,.,TRBV25-1,TGTGCCAGCAGAGGGCGGGAGGTTCACGAGCAGTACTTC,CASRGREVHEQYF
TRBD2,TRBJ2-7,.,TRBV27,TGTGCCAGCAGGGGTAGCGGGGGGGCGTCCGAGCAGTACTTC,CASRGSGGASEQYF
TRBD1,TRBJ1-2,once,TRBV10-1,TGCGCCAGCAGTGAGGACAGGGACAGTGGCTACACCTTC,CASSEDRDSGYTF
TRBD1,TRBJ1-5,.,TRBV30,TGTGCCTGGAGTGGGGACAGGGATCAGCCCCAGCATTTT,CAWSGDRDQPQHF
.,TRBJ2-5,.,TRBV2,TGTGCCAGCAGTGGTAGCGGAGAGACCCAGTACTTC,CASSGSGETQYF
.,TRBJ2-7,.,TRBV14,TGTGCCAGCAGCCCCGGGAGAGCCTACGAGCAGTACTTC,CASSPGRAYEQYF
.,TRBJ1-1,.,TRBV7-6,TGTGCCAGCAGCTCCGCAAGAGGTGAAGCTTTCTTT,CASSSARGEAFF
TRBD1,TRBJ1-5,.,TRBV18,TGTGCCAGCTCACCTGGGACAGGTAATCAGCCCCAGCATTTT,CASSPGTGNQPQHF
.,TRBJ2-7,.,TRBV5-6,TGTGCCAGCACCGTGGGGGAGGCCCCCTACGAGCAGTACTTC,CASTVGEAPYEQYF
TRBD2,TRBJ2-7,.,TRBV30,TGTGCCTGGAGTTCCCTTAGGTACAGGACTAGCGTCTCCTACGAGCAGTACTTC,CAWSSLRYRTSVSYEQYF
.,TRBJ1-2,.,TRBV10-2,TGCGCCAGCAGTGAGACCCAGGGAGGCTACACCTTC,CASSETQGGYTF
TRBD2,TRBJ2-7,.,TRBV19,TGTGCCAGTAGTTCCCACTTAACGGGACTAGCCGACCGCTCCTACGAGCAGTACTTC,CASSSHLTGLADRSYEQYF
.,TRBJ1-4,.,TRBV5-1,TGCGCCAGCAGCTTGGCTACAACTAATGAAAAACTGTTTTTT,CASSLATTNEKLFF
.,TRBJ2-1,.,TRBV2,TGTGCCAGCAGTGTGCCGACATCCCACTACAATGAGCAGTTCTTC,CASSVPTSHYNEQFF
TRBD2,TRBJ2-1,.,TRBV2,TGTGCCAGCAGCGTTAGCGGGCTGCCGAACAATGAGCAGTTCTTC,CASSVSGLPNNEQFF
.,TRBJ1-5,.,TRBV2,TGTGCCAGCAGTGACCCTGAGGGTCCGACGAGCAATCAGCCCCAGCATTTT,CASSDPEGPTSNQPQHF
TRBD2,TRBJ2-5,.,TRBV5-1,TGCGCCAGCAGCTTGGTAGTGGGACTAGCGGGGACAGAGACCCAGTACTTC,CASSLVVGLAGTETQYF
TRBD2,TRBJ2-2,.,TRBV4-1,TGCGCCAGCAGCCAAGGCCCACTCCAGCGGGAGGTCGTCGGGGAGCTGTTTTTT,CASSQGPLQREVVGELFF
.,TRBJ2-4,.,TRBV4-1,TGCGCCAGCAGCCAAGAGGGGGGAGGTGTTGGAACCAAAAACATTCAGTACTTC,CASSQEGGGVGTKNIQYF
.,TRBJ2-3,.,TRBV7-9,TGTGCCAGCAGCCCCGTCCTGGCGGGGGCCCGCACAGATACGCAGTATTTT,CASSPVLAGARTDTQYF
.,TRBJ1-3,.,TRBV7-9,TGTGCCAGCAGCCCATCCGGGGGAAACACCATATATTTT,CASSPSGGNTIYF
.,TRBJ2-3,.,TRBV30,TGTGCCTGGAGTCGGGTCCTTAATACGCAGTATTTT,CAWSRVLNTQYF
.,TRBJ1-2,.,TRBV5-1,TGCGCCAGCAGCTTGGATGGGGTGGGGCTGGGCTATGGCTACACCTTC,CASSLDGVGLGYGYTF
.,TRBJ1-1,.,TRBV19,TGTGCCAGTAGTATGAACGGGGGGAACACTGAAGCTTTCTTT,CASSMNGGNTEAFF
.,TRBJ2-1,once,TRBV29-1,TGCAGCGTGGCAGGGGTTTCGGGCGGAGGCCCAGTTCCTAACAATGAGCAGTTCTTC,CSVAGVSGGGPVPNNEQFF
.,TRBJ2-5,.,TRBV6-5,TGTGCCAGCAGTCACGGGGAGACCCAGTACTTC,CASSHGETQYF
.,TRBJ2-1,.,TRBV7-2,TGTGCCAGCAGCTTACCGGGGAGCTCCTACAATGAGCAGTTCTTC,CASSLPGSSYNEQFF
.,TRBJ2-1,.,TRBV7-9,TGTGCCACTACCCGGGACAACTCCTACAATGAGCAGTTCTTC,CATTRDNSYNEQFF
.,TRBJ2-2,.,TRBV27,TGTGCCAGCAGTTTATTATCCGGGGAGCTGTTTTTT,CASSLLSGELFF
TRBD1,TRBJ2-7,.,TRBV5-6,TGTGCCAGCAGCCCAGGGGGACAGGGGAAATACTACGAGCAGTACTTC,CASSPGGQGKYYEQYF